These 9 T cell receptor beta chains were all obtained from the same sample, sequenced in a study of T cells in Graves' hyperthyroidism and ophthalmopathy. The source material, RNA transcripts, was used to amplify TCR beta CDR3 regions. A set of HTBI primers served as the primers for a first-round RT-PCR of the TCR CDR3. Each CDR3 protein is one row after TCRdb ran MiXCR on the multiplex PCR reads. The sample carries about 660,000 distinct CDR3 sequences, 45% recorded once. The sequenced sample was peripheral blood or thyroid tissue (not recorded which). All receptors derive from an adult man with Graves' disease, either hyperthyroidism or ophthalmopathy (not recorded which).

J is TRBJ2-7 and V is TRBV7-8; weak D call: TRBD1 (5 bases). Germline V gene sequence: CDR1 SGHVS, CDR2 FQNEAQ. Trimming shortened V by 1 base and J by 2 bases, and 9 bases separated the two germline ends. The CDR3 has 14 residues. Here the CDR3 DNA reads TGTGCCAGCAGCTTAGACAGGCGCACCTACGAGCAGTACTTC. Translating gives CASSLDRRTYEQYF. Combining the CDR3 with reference TRBV7-8 and TRBJ2-7 gives the whole variable domain GAGVSQSPRYKVAKRGQDVALRCDPISGHVSLFWYQQALGQGPEFLTYFQNEAQLDKSGLPSDRFFAERPEGSVSTLKIQRTQQEDSAVYLCASSLDRRTYEQYFGPGTRLTVT.

This clonotype was seen many times. The rearrangement uses TRBV13 and TRBJ1-2, with a possible D match to TRBD1 (5 bases). The V end was cut by 1 base, the J end by 7 bases, with 13 bases between. This CDR3 has 14 amino acids. Germline V lookup: CDR1 PRHDT, CDR2 FYEKMQ (reference sequence). The CDR3 nucleotides are TGTGCCAGCAGCTTAGAGTCAGGGAATGGTGGCTACACCTTC. It specifies CASSLESGNGGYTF.

This clonotype was picked up a small number of times. The chain carries TRBV6-6 and TRBJ2-7; D call uncertain. The CDR3 spans 16 residues. The germline V gene encodes CDR1 MNHNY and CDR2 SVGAGI (reference sequence). V gave up 0 bases and J gave up 3 bases, with 15 bases separating them. The CDR3 DNA is TGTGCCAGCAGTTACTCCTTGCAAGACTCGAGCTACGAGCAGTACTTC. It codes for CASSYSLQDSSYEQYF.

The chain has TRBV20-1 and TRBJ1-1; 11 bases are shared with TRBD1. The CDR3 totals 12 residues. The germline gives CDR1 DFQATT, CDR2 SNEGSKA (reference sequence). CDR3 coding DNA: TGCAGCTTGGGACAGGGGGGCACTGAAGCTTTCTTT. It specifies CSLGQGGTEAFF.

About this clonotype itself: An end of the junction does not agree with germline; a read error may underlie this. V usage is TRBV2 and J usage is TRBJ2-2; D is possibly TRBD2 (6 bases). CDR1 is SNHLY and CDR2 is FYNNEI in the germline V gene. This CDR3 region has 12 residues. CDR3: CASITVFGGLFF. Written as DNA, the CDR3 is TGTGCCAGCATCACGGTTTTCGGGGGGCTGTTTTTT.

This clonotype appeared once. The V call is TRBV24-1, the J call TRBJ1-6; 8 nucleotides align to TRBD1. V dropped 4 bases and J dropped 9; count of bases not matched to a gene: 7. From germline, CDR1 is KGHDR and CDR2 SFDVKD. The CDR3 length is 15 residues. CDR3 nucleotide sequence: TGTGCCACCAGTGAACCCGGGACAGGTTTTTCACCCCTCCACTTT. Translated, it gives CATSEPGTGFSPLHF.

This clonotype was recorded many times. A much more abundant neighbour one base away suggests this may be a read error. The J gene is TRBJ1-2, the V gene TRBV15, with D maybe TRBD1 (5 bases). Per the germline V gene, CDR1 is LNHNV and CDR2 is YYDKDF (reference sequence). The CDR3 length is 15 residues. V dropped 0 bases and J dropped 7 bases, with 15 bases sitting between them. CDR3 in amino acids: CATSREAPGSLGYTF. The CDR3 DNA follows: TGTGCCACCAGCAGAGAGGCCCCAGGGTCTCTTGGCTACACCTTC.

This clonotype has more than one count but fewer than ten. J is TRBJ1-1 and V is TRBV19; D is unresolved. Germline V CDR1 and CDR2: LNHDA, SQIVND (reference sequence). Trimming removed 2 bases from V and 1 base from J, with 2 bases in between. The CDR3 has 12 residues. The CDR3 sequence: CASSIRNTEAFF. The CDR3 coding sequence is TGTGCCAGTAGTATAAGGAACACTGAAGCTTTCTTT.

This chain uses TRBV12-3 or TRBV12-4 with TRBJ1-5; D gene unclear. CDR3 length: 12 amino acids. Trimming removed 2 bases from V and 5 bases from J, with 4 bases in between. The DNA of the CDR3 is TGTGCCAGCAGTTTAAATTATCAGCCCCAGCATTTT. It codes for CASSLNYQPQHF.